One sample yielded the 17 T cell receptor beta chains listed below, sequenced in a study of beta chain features in type 1 diabetes. Isolated RNA was reverse transcribed in full, so expressed TCRB transcripts were sequenced. Repertoires were generated with immunoSEQ multiplex PCR, while TCRdb's copy carries only in-frame clones and drops some. The sample includes about 150,000 clones, approximately 12% of them seen just once. Specimen: central memory CD4+ T cells from blood. The receptors were gathered from a man aged 18-30 years in good health.

This clone appeared a few times. This chain connects TRBV29-1 to TRBJ2-5; TRBD1 matches 8 bases. The J call may be in error: the DNA end matches TRBJ2-7 better. Germline loops: CDR1 SQVTM, CDR2 ANQGSEA. The CDR3 totals 13 residues. The CDR3 here is CSARRDRNTEQYF. The CDR3 region has the DNA TGCAGCGCCCGCCGGGACAGGAATACCGAGCAGTACTTC.

The chain combines TRBV5-4 with TRBJ2-1; D unclear. Trimming left V 2 bases short and J 5 bases short, with 11 bases between. The CDR3 is made up of 14 amino acids. Germline V gene lookup returns CDR1 SGHNT and CDR2 YYREEE (reference sequence). The CDR3 DNA follows: TGTGCCAGCAGCTTCGGGTTGGGAAACAATGAGCAGTTCTTC. This codes for CASSFGLGNNEQFF.

This clone was found a few times. This chain joins TRBV9 and TRBJ2-3; tentative D call: TRBD1 (5 bases). Germline V gives CDR1 SGDLS, CDR2 YYNGEE. The CDR3 has 15 amino acids. V was trimmed by 2 bases and J by 0 bases, leaving 10 bases between them. The CDR3 coding sequence is TGTGCCAGCAGCGTGCGGCAGGGCAGCACAGATACGCAGTATTTT. Translated: CASSVRQGSTDTQYF.

This clone appeared a single time. The rearrangement uses TRBV4-1 and TRBJ2-7, with 11 bases lining up with TRBD2. Trimming at V came to 2 bases and at J to 3 bases, leaving 0 bases not matched to a gene. In germline, CDR1 is MGHRA, CDR2 YSYEKL. CDR3 length equals 14 residues. Written as DNA, the CDR3 is TGCGCCAGCAGCCAAACTAGCGGGAGCTACGAGCAGTACTTC. Translated, it gives CASSQTSGSYEQYF.

This clone showed up many times. The V gene is TRBV4-1, the J gene TRBJ1-1, with D unresolved. V was pared by 0 bases and J by 2 bases, with 10 bases between. This CDR3 contains 15 residues. Germline V gene data show CDR1 as MGHRA and CDR2 as YSYEKL. The CDR3 nucleotides are TGCGCCAGCAGCCAAGATCAGAGCAAAAACACTGAAGCTTTCTTT. Protein product: CASSQDQSKNTEAFF.

The V call is TRBV4-3, the J call TRBJ2-3, with a tentative D call TRBD2 (6 bases). The germline V gene has CDR1 LGHNA and CDR2 YSLEER. The CDR3 consists of 15 residues. The germline V and J ends were trimmed by 4 bases and 0 bases, with 11 bases remaining between them. CDR3 in DNA: TGCGCCAGCAGCCTTAGCGGATATAGCACAGATACGCAGTATTTT. Protein product: CASSLSGYSTDTQYF.

The chain employs TRBV28 and TRBJ2-4; D ambiguous. Between the trimmed V and J ends, which lost 3 bases and 5 bases, there was a span of 8 bases. This CDR3 comprises 13 residues. CDR1 and CDR2 from the germline V gene are MDHEN and SYDVKM. CDR3 residues: CASSLAAENIQYF. The CDR3 DNA is TGTGCCAGCAGTTTGGCGGCAGAAAACATTCAGTACTTC.

This clone turned up a few times. This sequence joins TRBV4-3 and TRBJ2-5; TRBD1 matches 8 bases. CDR1 and CDR2 from the germline V gene are LGHNA and YSLEER. The CDR3 extends over 13 amino acids. After removal of 4 bases from V and 4 bases from J, the junction contained 2 bases not matched to a gene. CDR3 DNA: TGCGCCAGCAGCCTTACAGGGGGAGAGACCCAGTACTTC. Translating gives CASSLTGGETQYF.

V is TRBV23-1 and J is TRBJ1-2; 8 bases map to TRBD1. TRBV23-1 is placed among ORFs of uncertain function. This CDR3 contains 17 residues. V trimming: 3 bases; J trimming: 2 bases; junction bases outside the gene matches: 11. CDR3 loop: CASSHPGDRPMNYGYTF. CDR3 coding DNA: TGCGCCAGCAGTCATCCTGGGGACAGGCCCATGAACTATGGCTACACCTTC.

V and J are TRBV7-2 and TRBJ1-1; D is unclear. Trimming left V 0 bases short and J 6 bases short, with 11 bases between. CDR1 and CDR2 (germline): SGHTA, FQGNSA. The CDR3 runs to 14 residues. The CDR3 DNA is TGTGCCAGCAGCTTAGCGGTTGCAAGCGCTGAAGCTTTCTTT. Translating gives CASSLAVASAEAFF. Based on the CDR3 plus reference TRBV7-2 and TRBJ1-1, the full variable domain is GAGVSQSPSNKVTEKGKDVELRCDPISGHTALYWYRQSLGQGLEFLIYFQGNSAPDKSGLPSDRFSAERTGGSVSTLTIQRTQQEDSAVYLCASSLAVASAEAFFGQGTRLTVV.

This clone was counted ten times or more. This chain uses TRBV4-2 with TRBJ2-6; a weak D match, TRBD2 (6 bases). The V gene's germline CDR1 is LGHNA and CDR2 YNFKEQ. V was cut by 4 bases and J by 0 bases, with 19 bases left in between. This CDR3 is built from 19 residues. The CDR3 sequence: CASSRLGGTGNSGANVLTF. The CDR3 DNA is TGTGCCAGCAGCCGCCTGGGCGGGACGGGCAACTCTGGGGCCAACGTCCTGACTTTC.

This clone was observed a handful of times. V is TRBV27 and J is TRBJ2-6; D is uncertain. CDR3 length: 13 residues. The ends were cut back, 6 bases at V and 4 bases at J, with 7 bases in the middle. Germline V CDR1 and CDR2: MNHEY, SMNVEV (reference sequence). The CDR3 is CASRLTGANVLTF. The DNA of the CDR3 is TGTGCCAGCAGATTAACCGGGGCCAACGTCCTGACTTTC.

This clone was recorded a few times. V and J are TRBV7-2 and TRBJ1-2, with no clear D. Looked up from germline, CDR1 is SGHTA and CDR2 is FQGNSA. This CDR3 region has 12 residues. Trimming removed 3 bases from V and 8 bases from J, with 10 bases in between. CDR3 bases: TGTGCCAGCAGCTTCCGCCAGTACGGCTACACCTTC. It yields the protein CASSFRQYGYTF.

This clone was seen a handful of times. The J gene is TRBJ1-2, the V gene TRBV10-3; 7 bases match TRBD1. The length of the CDR3 is 14 residues. V lost 7 bases, J lost 2 bases, and 7 bases stayed unmatched. Germline lookup yields CDR1 ENHRY and CDR2 SYGVKD. The CDR3 reads CAIKDRVLNYGYTF. Here the CDR3 DNA reads TGTGCCATCAAAGACAGGGTGTTGAACTATGGCTACACCTTC.

This clone has only a few counts. The chain recombines TRBV23-1 with TRBJ2-3; TRBD2 matches at 7 bases. TRBV23-1 is identified as an open reading frame with a role that is uncertain. The CDR3 extends over 15 amino acids. V dropped 3 bases and J dropped 2; count of bases not matched to a gene: 5. The CDR3 is CASSQGLAATDTQYF. In DNA, the CDR3 is TGCGCCAGCAGTCAGGGTCTAGCGGCCACAGATACGCAGTATTTT.

The rearrangement links TRBV7-2 to TRBJ2-3, with 8 bases fitting TRBD2. Germline V gives CDR1 SGHTA, CDR2 FQGNSA. The J segment lost 4 bases and the V segment lost 1 base, leaving 10 bases of the junction unmatched. This CDR3 has 17 amino acids. The CDR3 coding sequence is TGTGCCAGCAGCTTAGGACGAGTAGCGGGAAAGGCAGATACGCAGTATTTT. Its translation: CASSLGRVAGKADTQYF.

This chain connects TRBV18 to TRBJ2-1; TRBD2 matches 11 bases. This CDR3 region has 16 residues. The germline V gene has CDR1 KGHSH and CDR2 LQKENI. J gave up 7 bases and V 2 bases, and 7 bases lay outside the gene matches. The CDR3 DNA reads as TGTGCCAGCTCACCAAATAGCGGGGGGGCCAGAAATGAGCAGTTCTTC. This encodes CASSPNSGGARNEQFF.